This T cell receptor beta chain was recovered during a study of beta chain features in type 1 diabetes. General study findings and limits: For Type 1 diabetes patients, all four CD4+ subsets carried TCRB CDR3s that were moderately but significantly shorter. It was possible that PCR favored shorter templates, equally so in patients and controls.

This clone was seen more than once but under ten times. The antigen remains undetermined. The authors obtained over 98% purity in all sorted populations. The CDR3 is made up of 13 amino acids. CDR1 MNHEY and CDR2 SMNVEV come from the germline V gene (reference sequence). Trimming shortened V by 3 bases and J by 0 bases, and 4 bases separated the two germline ends. The sequenced template was cDNA made from the entire isolated RNA. Approximately 3.6 million reads, on average, came from each naive, central memory and regulatory T cell sample. Sequencing used immunoSEQ multiplex PCR; TCRdb keeps in-frame clones, though not all of them. The sample contains under 200,000 clones, about 8.1% of which appear only once.

The chain employs TRBV27 and TRBJ2-3; D gene ambiguous. The origin of this receptor is a man younger than 35 in good health. The source material was central memory CD4+ T cells from blood. The CDR3 DNA reads TGTGCCAGCAGTTTTTCTAGCACAGATACGCAGTATTTT. Translating it yields CASSFSSTDTQYF.